The sequence of this TCR beta chain was determined in a study of regulatory T cells in long-lasting Graves disease. The trim removed 3 bases at V and 1 base at J, leaving 7 bases unmatched. The CDR3 covers 15 residues. Germline assignment: CDR1 GTSNPN and CDR2 SVGIG (reference sequence). Time point meaning: newly diagnosed GD, antithyroid drugs for less than 3 months. Making the TCR library involved RNA that had been extracted from PBMCs. This clonotype was seen more than once but under ten times. Sequencing libraries for TCR beta were prepared with iRepertoire HTBI primers and Arm-PCR of CDR3 regions. Each CDR3 protein gets one entry after TCRdb re-called the multiplex PCR reads with MiXCR. Altogether 300,000 to 400,000 distinct CDR3 sequences are present, over 15% being singletons, with the ten largest covering 25% to 30%. The same specimen was also included in a second study, on T cells in Graves' hyperthyroidism and ophthalmopathy. From that paper: A set of HTBI primers served as the primers for a first-round RT-PCR of the TCR CDR3. Ophthalmopathy was identified by the model a median around 6 months ahead of onset.

The specimen was peripheral blood mononuclear cells (PBMCs), collected at new diagnosis, from a patient treated with antithyroid drugs. V and J are TRBV30 and TRBJ1-1; 8 bases fit TRBD1. The receptor comes from a man in his forties or fifties with Graves disease. The CDR3 sequence: CAWRGRTGTNTEAFF. The DNA of the CDR3 is TGTGCCTGGAGGGGAAGGACAGGGACGAACACTGAAGCTTTCTTT.